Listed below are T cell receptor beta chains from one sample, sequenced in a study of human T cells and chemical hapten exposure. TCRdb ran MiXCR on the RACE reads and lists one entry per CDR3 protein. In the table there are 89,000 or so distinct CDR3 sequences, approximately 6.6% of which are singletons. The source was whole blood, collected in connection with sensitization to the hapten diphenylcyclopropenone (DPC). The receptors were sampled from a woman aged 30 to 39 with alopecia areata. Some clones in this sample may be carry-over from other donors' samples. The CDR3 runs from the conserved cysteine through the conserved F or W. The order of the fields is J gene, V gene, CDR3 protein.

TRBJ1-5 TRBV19 CASSPPGQGTRGNQPQHF
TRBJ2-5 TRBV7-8 CASSLGYMGAGETQYF
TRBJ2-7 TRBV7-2 CASSPKVGTGRYEQYF
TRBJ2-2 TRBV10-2 CASTPGQGTGELFF
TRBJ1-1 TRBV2 CASISNPGTQAFF
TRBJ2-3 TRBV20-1 CSLNPVGGPVDTQYF
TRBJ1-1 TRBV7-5 CISVPEAHGTGMDTEAFF
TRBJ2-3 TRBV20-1 CSAPSPGQGASDTQYF
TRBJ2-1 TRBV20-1 CSARDQGDYNEQFF
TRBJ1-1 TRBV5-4 CASSLDSTEAFF
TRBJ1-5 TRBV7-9 CASTDYSNQPQHF
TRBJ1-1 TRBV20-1 CSARDWQGATWQRNTEAFF
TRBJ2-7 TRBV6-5 CASTPLFHGEQYF
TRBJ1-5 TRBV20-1 CSARGETPGSNQPQHF
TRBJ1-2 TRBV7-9 CASTPIRQANYGYTF
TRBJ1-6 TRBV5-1 CASSLSQLPNSPLHF
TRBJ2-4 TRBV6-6 CASSSRAPGMDIQYF
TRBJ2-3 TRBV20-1 CSARDPTYTDTQYF
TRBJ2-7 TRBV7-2 CASSPRWYEQYF
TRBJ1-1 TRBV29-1 CSVEGLRENTEAFF
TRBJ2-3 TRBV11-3 CASSLARATDTQYF
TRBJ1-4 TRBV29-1 CSASRQFNEKLFF
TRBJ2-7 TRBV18 CASSPSSSRTGLYEQYF
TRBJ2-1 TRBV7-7 CASSLSRDGHEQFF
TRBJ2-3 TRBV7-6 CASSPTGAGTDTQYF
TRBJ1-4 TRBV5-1 CASSFGRQSEKLFF